What follows is one T cell receptor beta chain and its context. The antigen remains undetermined. Use of 60 Vbeta and 13 Jbeta primers characterized the PCR. The assay was immunoSEQ multiplex PCR, and TCRdb's table has in-frame clones only and misses some. The table lists about 120,000 clones, around 85% of them singletons. The sample originates from a study of cytomegalovirus exposure and HLA in healthy donors. About the research overall: A prior study identified approximately 120 million unique TCR beta sequences from 200 million or so T cells.

CDR1 is MNHNS and CDR2 is SASEGT in the germline V gene. CDR3 size: 14 residues. J was trimmed by 3 bases and V by 7 bases; bases with no gene match: 3. General study points: The study designated 150 or so TCR beta chains cytomegalovirus-associated. Some segments of the V type, notably TRBV6-2 and TRBV6-3, were excluded as indistinguishable.

The receptor was isolated from a middle-aged man in good health and CMV-seronegative. The rearrangement uses TRBV6-1 and TRBJ1-5, with 10 bases lining up with TRBD1. Sequencing was performed on PBMCs. For the CDR3, the DNA is TGTGCCAGCAAGACAGGGGGCGTCAATCAGCCCCAGCATTTT. The encoded protein is CASKTGGVNQPQHF.